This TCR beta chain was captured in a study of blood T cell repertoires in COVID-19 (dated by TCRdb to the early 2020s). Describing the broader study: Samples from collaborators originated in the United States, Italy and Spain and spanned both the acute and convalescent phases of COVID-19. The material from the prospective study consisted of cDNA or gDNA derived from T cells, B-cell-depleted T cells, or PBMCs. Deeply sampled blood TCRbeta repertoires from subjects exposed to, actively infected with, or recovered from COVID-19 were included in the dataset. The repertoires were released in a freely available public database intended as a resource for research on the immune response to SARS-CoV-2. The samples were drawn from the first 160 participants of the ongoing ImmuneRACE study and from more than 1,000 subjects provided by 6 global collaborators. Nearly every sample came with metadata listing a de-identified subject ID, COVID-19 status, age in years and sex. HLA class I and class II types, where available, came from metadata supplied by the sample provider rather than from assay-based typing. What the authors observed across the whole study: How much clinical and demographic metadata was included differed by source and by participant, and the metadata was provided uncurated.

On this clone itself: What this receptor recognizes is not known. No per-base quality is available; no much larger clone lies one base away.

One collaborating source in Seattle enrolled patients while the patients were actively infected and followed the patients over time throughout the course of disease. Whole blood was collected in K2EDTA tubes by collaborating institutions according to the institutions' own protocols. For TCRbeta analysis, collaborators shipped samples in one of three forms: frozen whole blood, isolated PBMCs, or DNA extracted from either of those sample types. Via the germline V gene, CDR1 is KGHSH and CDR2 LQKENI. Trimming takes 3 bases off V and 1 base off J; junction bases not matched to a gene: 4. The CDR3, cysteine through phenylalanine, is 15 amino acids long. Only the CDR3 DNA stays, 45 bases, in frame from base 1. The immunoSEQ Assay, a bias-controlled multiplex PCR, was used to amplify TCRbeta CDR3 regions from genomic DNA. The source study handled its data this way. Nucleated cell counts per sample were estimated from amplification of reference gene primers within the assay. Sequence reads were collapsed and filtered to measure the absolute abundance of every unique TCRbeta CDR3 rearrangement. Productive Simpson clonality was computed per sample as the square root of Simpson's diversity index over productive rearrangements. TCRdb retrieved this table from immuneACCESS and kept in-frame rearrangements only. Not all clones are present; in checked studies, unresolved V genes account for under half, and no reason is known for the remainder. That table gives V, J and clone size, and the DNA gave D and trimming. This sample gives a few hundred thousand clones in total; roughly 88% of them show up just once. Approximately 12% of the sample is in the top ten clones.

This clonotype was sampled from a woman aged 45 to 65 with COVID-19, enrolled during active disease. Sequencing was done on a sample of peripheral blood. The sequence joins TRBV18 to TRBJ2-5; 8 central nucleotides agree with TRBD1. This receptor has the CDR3 CASSPRQGTQETQYF. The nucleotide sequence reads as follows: TGTGCCAGCTCACCGAGACAGGGGACCCAAGAGACCCAGTACTTC.